Listed below are T cell receptor beta chains from one sample, sequenced in a study of blood T cell repertoires in COVID-19. Using immunoSEQ multiplex PCR, the repertoire was profiled, and TCRdb retains in-frame clones only, with some absent. The top ten clones hold about 7.8% of a sample with under 200,000 clones, about 83% of them seen once. The sequenced material came from peripheral blood. The receptors shown here come from a man aged 55 to 70 with acute or convalescent COVID-19. The CDR3 runs from the conserved cysteine through the conserved F or W. The D gene is left open where the match is weak. Expanded clones are given a class, and other clones once, few, many or no size at all.

V gene	D gene	clone size	J gene	CDR3 DNA	CDR3 protein
TRBV13	NA	NA	TRBJ2-7	TGTGCCAGCAGCTTAGGAGCGGTAGACTACGAGCAGTACTTC	CASSLGAVDYEQYF
TRBV14	TRBD1	NA	TRBJ2-3	TGTGCCAGCAGCCAAGTAAGGACAGGGAAAGATACGCAGTATTTT	CASSQVRTGKDTQYF
TRBV24-1	NA	few	TRBJ1-5	TGTGCCACCAGTGATCCTTACGGCGGTCGAGTAGAAGTCCAGCATTTT	CATSDPYGGRVEVQHF
TRBV5-1	TRBD1	NA	TRBJ1-1	TGCGCCAGCAGCTCTAACAGGGGATTAGAAGCTTTCTTT	CASSSNRGLEAFF
TRBV27	TRBD1	NA	TRBJ1-2	TGTGCCAGCAGTTTAACCTCGGACAGGCGTTATGGCTACACCTTC	CASSLTSDRRYGYTF
TRBV27	TRBD1	NA	TRBJ2-7	TGTGCCAGCAGTACCTGGGACAGGGCGGACGACCCCGAGCAGTACTTC	CASSTWDRADDPEQYF
TRBV14	NA	NA	TRBJ2-3	TGTGCCAGCAGCCAAGTCGTGCGGGGCAAAGGGACAGATACGCAGTATTTT	CASSQVVRGKGTDTQYF
TRBV6-5	NA	NA	TRBJ2-1	TGTGCCAGCGGTTTACTAGCCCCTTACAATGAGCAGTTCTTC	CASGLLAPYNEQFF
TRBV27	TRBD1	NA	TRBJ2-3	TGTGCCAGCAGTTTGTGGGACAGGGGGCTTCCCACAGATACGCAGTATTTT	CASSLWDRGLPTDTQYF
TRBV13	NA	NA	TRBJ2-1	TGTGCCAGCAGCTTAGCCCGAGCCAATGAGCAGTTCTTC	CASSLARANEQFF
TRBV6-5	TRBD1	once	TRBJ1-4	TGTGCCAGCAGTTTCACGCGGGACAGTGAAAAACTGTTTTTT	CASSFTRDSEKLFF
TRBV29-1	NA	NA	TRBJ1-1	TGCAGCGTCTTGCCCCACGGGCGGAGGGACACTGAAGCTTTCTTT	CSVLPHGRRDTEAFF
TRBV4-1	NA	NA	TRBJ2-3	TGCGCCAGCAGGATGTTAGAAGCAGATACGCAGTATTTT	CASRMLEADTQYF
TRBV24-1	TRBD1	NA	TRBJ2-3	TGTGCCACCAGTGCTTGGGACAGGGTGGCAGATACGCAGTATTTT	CATSAWDRVADTQYF
TRBV3-1/TRBV3-2	NA	NA	TRBJ2-2	TGTGCCAGCAGCCCTCTCAGCGTCGCGGGTTTTAACACCGGGGAGCTGTTTTTT	CASSPLSVAGFNTGELFF